The 28 T cell receptor beta chains below were found in one sample sequenced in a study of identical twins (dated by TCRdb to the mid-2010s). The method behind the library was 5' RACE. The sample was run on an Illumina HiSeq 2000. The public reads were reanalyzed by TCRdb: fastp trimming at Q25, MiXCR alignment, in-frame beta chains only. Each entry merges the rows of one CDR3 protein and shows their most common DNA and genes. The sample contains 310,000 or so distinct CDR3 sequences, over 8.5% of them found a single time. Clones ranked in the top ten supply approximately 6.5% of the sample. The same sample was also studied in work on yellow fever vaccine responses in identical twins.

The sample was CD8+ T cells sorted from blood. The receptors shown here come from a woman younger than 30 in good health.

This sequence joins TRBV30 and TRBJ2-1; maybe TRBD2 (6 bases). V was shortened by 0 bases and J by 5 bases, with 8 bases between the two germline ends. This CDR3 contains 13 residues. Germline V gene sequence: CDR1 GTSNPN, CDR2 SVGIG (reference sequence). The CDR3 DNA reads as TGTGCCTGGAGTGTCGGGAGTCACAATGAGCAGTTCTTC. Translating gives CAWSVGSHNEQFF.

This clonotype was found many times. The rearrangement uses TRBV6-4 and TRBJ2-1, with 10 bases fitting TRBD2. The trim removed 6 bases at V and 8 bases at J, leaving 7 bases unmatched. Germline assignment: CDR1 MRHNA and CDR2 SNTAGT. The CDR3 is 14 residues long. CDR3 nucleotides: TGTGCCAGCAGAGCGGGGGGGCCGAGCGATGAGCAGTTCTTC. Encoded protein: CASRAGGPSDEQFF.

The chain employs TRBV28 and TRBJ1-2, with D perhaps TRBD1 (6 bases). The germline CDR1 and CDR2 sequences are MDHEN and SYDVKM. Trimming left V 5 bases short and J 3 bases short, with 22 bases between. CDR3 length equals 17 residues. As DNA, the CDR3 is TGTGCCAGCAGTGCCCTGGGGTCGGGGGGCGAGGACTATGGCTACACCTTC. Protein: CASSALGSGGEDYGYTF.

Only a few counts were recorded for this clonotype. The chain uses TRBV7-9 and TRBJ2-3, with 10 positions matching TRBD2. V shed 3 bases, J shed 0 bases, and the junction held 6 bases outside the gene matches. Germline-derived CDR1 and CDR2 are SEHNR and FQNEAQ (reference sequence). The CDR3 has 17 amino acids. The CDR3 DNA sequence: TGTGCCAGCAGCTTGCTATCTAGCGGGGGCAGCACAGATACGCAGTATTTT. Translating gives CASSLLSSGGSTDTQYF.

The V gene is TRBV15, the J gene TRBJ2-3; TRBD2 matches 14 bases. The CDR3 totals 19 residues. The germline V gene encodes CDR1 LNHNV and CDR2 YYDKDF (reference sequence). The V and J ends lost 4 bases and 1 base, in that order; junction bases with no gene match: 10. CDR3 nucleotides: TGTGCCACCAGCAAACCAGGGACTAGCGGGGGAGGTGGCACAGATACGCAGTATTTT. Its protein is CATSKPGTSGGGGTDTQYF.

This clonotype was observed many times. This chain uses TRBV5-1 with TRBJ2-1, with unresolved D. The CDR3 is 13 residues long. The germline CDR1 and CDR2 sequences are SGHRS and YFSETQ. Trimming pared 4 bases from V and 2 bases from J, leaving 7 bases between. CDR3 DNA sequence: TGCGCCAGCAGCGCTCCCACCTACAATGAGCAGTTCTTC. Its protein is CASSAPTYNEQFF.

The chain has TRBV20-1 and TRBJ1-2, with D uncertain. Trimming stripped 0 bases from V and 2 bases from J, with 13 bases between. The CDR3 is 15 amino acids. Per germline, CDR1 DFQATT and CDR2 SNEGSKA (reference sequence). Written as DNA, the CDR3 is TGCAGTGCTAGAGATTCGCCGGGGTCGAACTATGGCTACACCTTC. Encoded protein: CSARDSPGSNYGYTF.

This clonotype turned up a few times. The V and J genes are TRBV11-2 and TRBJ2-5; 7 nucleotides align to TRBD2. The V segment lost 1 base and the J segment 4 bases; nucleotides outside the gene matches: 3. In germline, CDR1 is SGHAT, CDR2 FQNNGV. The CDR3 length is 14 residues. CDR3 nucleotide sequence: TGTGCCAGCAGCTTAGCACTAGCGTCAGAGACCCAGTACTTC. As protein: CASSLALASETQYF.

This clonotype showed up many times. This chain connects TRBV29-1 to TRBJ2-1; 11 bases are shared with TRBD2. After removal of 6 bases from V and 9 bases from J, the junction contained 13 bases not matched to a gene. CDR1 and CDR2 from the germline V gene are SQVTM and ANQGSEA. The CDR3 spans 15 residues. This chain's CDR3 is CSVHPGLAEYGEQFF. CDR3 in DNA: TGCAGCGTCCACCCGGGACTAGCGGAATACGGTGAGCAGTTCTTC.

The J gene is TRBJ2-1, the V gene TRBV3-1, with 14 bases lining up with TRBD2. The V segment lost 3 bases and the J segment 4 bases; nucleotides outside the gene matches: 17. Per the germline V gene, CDR1 is LGHDT and CDR2 is YNNKEL (reference sequence). The CDR3 is made up of 21 amino acids. The CDR3 protein is CASSQRGLAGETEYRYNEQFF. CDR3 nucleotides: TGTGCCAGCAGCCAGAGGGGACTAGCGGGGGAGACGGAGTATCGGTACAATGAGCAGTTCTTC.

This clonotype was seen only a few times. The V gene is TRBV20-1, the J gene TRBJ2-5, with D perhaps assigned TRBD1 or TRBD2 (5 bases each). The CDR3 spans 13 residues. Per the germline V gene, CDR1 is DFQATT and CDR2 is SNEGSKA (reference sequence). V dropped 5 bases and J dropped 4 bases, with 14 bases sitting between them. CDR3 nucleotide sequence: TGCAGTGCTGGGACCGACAATTCAGAGACCCAGTACTTC. Amino acids: CSAGTDNSETQYF.

This clonotype has only a few counts. Here the CDR3 reads CASSLIGGEDTEAFF. CDR3 nucleotides: TGTGCCAGCAGCTTAATTGGGGGAGAAGACACTGAAGCTTTCTTT. The chain links TRBV7-3 to TRBJ1-1; the D gene is possibly TRBD1 (5 bases). The CDR3 length is 15 residues. CDR1 and CDR2 (germline): SGHTA, FQGTGA. V lost 1 base, J lost 3 bases, and 12 bases lay in between. Combining the CDR3 with reference TRBV7-3 and TRBJ1-1 gives the whole variable domain GAGVSQTPSNKVTEKGKYVELRCDPISGHTALYWYRQSLGQGPEFLIYFQGTGAADDSGLPNDRFFAVRPEGSVSTLKIQRTERGDSAVYLCASSLIGGEDTEAFFGQGTRLTVV.

Only a few counts were recorded for this clonotype. The chain is built from TRBV7-9 and TRBJ2-1, with TRBD2 identical over 12 bases. Germline V gives CDR1 SEHNR, CDR2 FQNEAQ (reference sequence). V gave up 5 bases and J gave up 4 bases; unmatched junction bases: 6. This CDR3 comprises 16 residues. The DNA of the CDR3 is TGTGCCAGCAGCCTGCGGACTAGCGGGATATACAATGAGCAGTTCTTC. Its translation is CASSLRTSGIYNEQFF.

The gene calls are TRBV5-6 and TRBJ2-7; TRBD1 is a possible D gene (6 bases). Per the germline V gene, CDR1 is SGHDT and CDR2 is YYEEEE. The CDR3 runs 13 residues. V was clipped by 6 bases and J by 5 bases, with 15 bases between them. The CDR3 coding sequence is TGTGCCAGCAAGCGAACAGGGATTCACGAGCAGTACTTC. It codes for CASKRTGIHEQYF.

This clonotype was seen a few times. The chain uses TRBV3-1 and TRBJ2-7; 8 nucleotides match TRBD1. CDR1 is LGHDT and CDR2 is YNNKEL in the germline V gene (reference sequence). The V gene end was trimmed by 4 bases and the J gene end by 5 bases; junction bases not matched to a gene: 4. This CDR3 region has 13 residues. The CDR3 nucleotides are TGTGCCAGCAGCCGAGGACAGGGTGACGAGCAGTACTTC. Its translation is CASSRGQGDEQYF.

There are a few counts of this clonotype. The chain uses TRBV12-3 or TRBV12-4 and TRBJ2-1; D not resolved. The CDR3 loop spans 14 amino acids. Trimming cost V 2 bases and J 9 bases, with 14 bases left between them. This chain's CDR3 is CASSLYGFVGEQFF. The DNA of the CDR3 is TGTGCCAGCAGTTTATACGGCTTCGTAGGTGAGCAGTTCTTC.

This clonotype turned up a few times. The genes are TRBV25-1 and TRBJ2-7; D uncertain. V was pared by 3 bases and J by 4 bases, with 10 bases between. Per germline, CDR1 MGHDK and CDR2 SYGVNS. The CDR3 sequence is 13 residues long. CDR3 bases: TGTGCCAGCAGTGAGTGGGATGGATACGAGCAGTACTTC. It is translated as CASSEWDGYEQYF.

The chain couples TRBV27 to TRBJ2-6, with D possibly being TRBD1 (5 bases). Germline CDR1 is MNHEY and CDR2 is SMNVEV (reference sequence). V was pared by 6 bases and J by 2 bases, with 11 bases between. This CDR3 is 15 amino acids long. The CDR3 sequence: CASSQGAAGANVLTF. CDR3 nucleotides: TGTGCCAGCAGCCAAGGGGCTGCTGGGGCCAACGTCCTGACTTTC.

The rearrangement links TRBV4-3 to TRBJ1-5; TRBD1 matches 10 bases. The V gene end was trimmed by 0 bases and the J gene end by 4 bases; junction bases not matched to a gene: 6. The V gene's germline CDR1 is LGHNA and CDR2 YSLEER. CDR3 size: 17 residues. The CDR3 region is CASSQDLRTGGNQPQHF. The CDR3 region has the DNA TGCGCCAGCAGCCAAGATCTTAGGACAGGGGGAAATCAGCCCCAGCATTTT.

Many counts were recorded for this clonotype. The V call is TRBV6-4, the J call TRBJ2-7, with TRBD2 matching over 9 bases. V lost 5 bases and J lost 3; bases outside the gene matches: 5. The CDR3 consists of 14 residues. The germline V gene encodes CDR1 MRHNA and CDR2 SNTAGT. The CDR3 sequence: CASSRTSENYEQYF. The CDR3 bases are TGTGCCAGCAGTAGGACTAGCGAGAACTACGAGCAGTACTTC.

The sample holds one count of this clonotype. The chain links TRBV7-6 to TRBJ2-1; TRBD1 agrees at 12 bases. With 5 bases clipped from V and 5 bases from J, the junction kept 10 bases outside the gene matches. The germline V gene encodes CDR1 SGHVS and CDR2 FNYEAQ. The CDR3 spans 17 residues. CDR3 protein: CASSKGTGGAFNNEQFF. The CDR3 nucleotides are TGTGCCAGCAGCAAGGGGACAGGGGGCGCGTTTAACAATGAGCAGTTCTTC.

The chain employs TRBV20-1 and TRBJ2-7, with 10 nucleotides matching TRBD2. Germline V lookup: CDR1 DFQATT, CDR2 SNEGSKA (reference sequence). V lost 0 bases to trimming and J lost 3 bases; unmatched junction nucleotides: 8. The CDR3 covers 16 residues. CDR3 residues: CSARDHWTSGDYEQYF. CDR3 nucleotides: TGCAGTGCTAGAGACCACTGGACTAGCGGAGACTACGAGCAGTACTTC.

The table lists this clonotype with many counts. The chain uses TRBV27 and TRBJ2-7; 8 nucleotides line up with TRBD1. From germline, CDR1 is MNHEY and CDR2 SMNVEV (reference sequence). This CDR3 has 15 amino acids. The J segment lost 3 bases and the V segment lost 6 bases, leaving 10 bases of the junction unmatched. The CDR3 is CASSLRGRSYYEQYF. The CDR3 DNA reads TGTGCCAGCAGCCTCAGGGGGCGATCCTACTACGAGCAGTACTTC.

This rearrangement joins TRBV7-3 to TRBJ2-7; no clear D gene. CDR3 size: 14 residues. Germline V gene data show CDR1 as SGHTA and CDR2 as FQGTGA. The V gene lost 5 bases and the J gene lost 2 bases, with 13 bases spanning the gap. CDR3 DNA: TGTGCCAGCAGCCCCGGGCAGGACGCCTACGAGCAGTACTTC. It codes for CASSPGQDAYEQYF.

Many counts were recorded for this clonotype. This chain connects TRBV12-3 or TRBV12-4 to TRBJ2-5; D call uncertain. The V gene lost 0 bases and the J gene lost 4 bases, with 15 bases spanning the gap. The CDR3 loop spans 16 amino acids. CDR3: CASSLAQPGWGETQYF. The CDR3 coding sequence is TGTGCCAGCAGTTTAGCACAGCCCGGATGGGGAGAGACCCAGTACTTC.

This clonotype was recorded many times. The chain employs TRBV27 and TRBJ2-1, with TRBD1 matching over 8 bases. This CDR3 spans 16 amino acids. Germline-derived CDR1 and CDR2 are MNHEY and SMNVEV (reference sequence). The V segment lost 5 bases and the J segment 3 bases; nucleotides outside the gene matches: 9. The CDR3 region has the DNA TGTGCCAGCAGTCTCCGGACAGGGTACCGCTACAATGAGCAGTTCTTC. It translates to CASSLRTGYRYNEQFF.

This clonotype has only a few counts. V is TRBV7-9 and J is TRBJ1-1; D remains unclear. Trimming cost V 5 bases and J 7 bases, with 14 bases left between them. The germline CDR1 and CDR2 sequences are SEHNR and FQNEAQ (reference sequence). This CDR3 spans 13 amino acids. CDR3 in amino acids: CASSPTADYEAFF. CDR3 nucleotide sequence: TGTGCCAGCAGCCCCACCGCTGATTATGAAGCTTTCTTT.

This clonotype was observed a handful of times. The chain carries TRBV27 and TRBJ2-7, with D maybe TRBD1 (5 bases). Deletions cut 10 bases from V and 2 bases from J, with 15 bases between. Germline-derived CDR1 and CDR2 are MNHEY and SMNVEV (reference sequence). This CDR3 has 13 residues. The CDR3 loop reads CATSRGSPYEQYF. DNA of the CDR3: TGTGCCACGTCAAGGGGTTCTCCCTACGAGCAGTACTTC.